This TCR beta chain was documented in a study of neurological immune-mediated disorders. TCRdb independently ran MiXCR on the 5' RACE reads; one entry per CDR3 protein. The sample has more than 55,000 distinct CDR3 sequences, around 9.7% seen once. In germline, CDR1 is SGHRS, CDR2 YFSETQ. CDR3 size: 13 residues. Trimming took off 4 bases at V and 5 bases at J, with 12 bases between the two ends. This clonotype was seen many times. Time point indicated: longitudinal time-point 2. The rearrangement joins TRBV5-1 to TRBJ2-5; D call uncertain. Sequences were obtained from PBMCs. This TCR was sampled from a man aged 25-45 years in good health. CDR3 protein: CASSNIQRETQYF. In DNA form, the CDR3 reads TGCGCCAGCAGCAACATACAGAGGGAGACCCAGTACTTC.